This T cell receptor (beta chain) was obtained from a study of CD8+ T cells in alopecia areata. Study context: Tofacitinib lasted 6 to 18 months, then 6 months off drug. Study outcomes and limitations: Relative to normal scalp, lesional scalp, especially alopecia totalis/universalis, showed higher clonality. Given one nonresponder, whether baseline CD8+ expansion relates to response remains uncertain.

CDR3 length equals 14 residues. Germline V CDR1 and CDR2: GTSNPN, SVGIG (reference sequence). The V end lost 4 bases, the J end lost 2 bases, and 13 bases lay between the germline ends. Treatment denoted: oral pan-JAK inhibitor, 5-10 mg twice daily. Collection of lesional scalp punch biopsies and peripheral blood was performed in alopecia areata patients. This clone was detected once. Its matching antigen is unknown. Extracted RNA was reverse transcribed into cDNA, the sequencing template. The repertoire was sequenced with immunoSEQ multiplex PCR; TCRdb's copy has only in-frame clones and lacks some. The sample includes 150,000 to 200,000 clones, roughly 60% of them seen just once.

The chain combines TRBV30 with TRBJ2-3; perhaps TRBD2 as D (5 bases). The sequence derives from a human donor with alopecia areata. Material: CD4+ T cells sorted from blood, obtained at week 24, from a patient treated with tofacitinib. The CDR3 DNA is TGTGCCTGGAAGTCTAGCACAAACACAGATACGCAGTATTTT. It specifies CAWKSSTNTDTQYF.